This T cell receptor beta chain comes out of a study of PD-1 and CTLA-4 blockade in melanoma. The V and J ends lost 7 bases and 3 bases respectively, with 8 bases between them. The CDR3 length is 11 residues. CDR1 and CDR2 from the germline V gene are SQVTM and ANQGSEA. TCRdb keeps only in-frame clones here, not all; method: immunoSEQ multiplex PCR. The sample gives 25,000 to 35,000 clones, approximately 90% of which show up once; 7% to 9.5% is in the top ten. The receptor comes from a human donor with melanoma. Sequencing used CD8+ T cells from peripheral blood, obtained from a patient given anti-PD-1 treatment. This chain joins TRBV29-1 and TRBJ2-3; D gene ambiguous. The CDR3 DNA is TGCAGCGCCCTCTTGACAGATACGCAGTATTTT. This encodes CSALLTDTQYF.